The rows below give T cell receptor beta chains drawn from one sample of a study of blood T cell repertoires in COVID-19. Sequenced by immunoSEQ multiplex PCR; TCRdb stores in-frame clones only, minus some. The sample carries over 70,000 clones, about 80% recorded once. The source material was peripheral blood. Receptors originate from a man in his 70s with acute or convalescent COVID-19. CDR3s include the opening cysteine and the closing phenylalanine or tryptophan. Each record gives: D gene, J gene, clone size, V gene, CDR3 length, CDR3 DNA, CDR3 protein. The D gene is left open where the match is weak. Only some rows state a clone size, as once, few, many or a class for expanded clones.

d_gene: TRBD1; j_gene: TRBJ2-7; abundance: NA; v_gene: TRBV7-9; len: 15; CDR3nt: TGTGCCAGCAGCTTAGGGTGGACAGGCTCCTACGAGCAGTACTTC; CDR3aa: CASSLGWTGSYEQYF
d_gene: NA; j_gene: TRBJ1-1; abundance: NA; v_gene: TRBV21-1; len: 13; CDR3nt: TGTGCCAGCAGCACCCGCGGTTACACTGAAGCTTTCTTT; CDR3aa: CASSTRGYTEAFF
d_gene: NA; j_gene: TRBJ1-2; abundance: NA; v_gene: TRBV6-5; len: 14; CDR3nt: TGTGCCAGCGTCAGGGGAGGGGGAAACTATGGCTACACCTTC; CDR3aa: CASVRGGGNYGYTF
d_gene: NA; j_gene: TRBJ2-7; abundance: once; v_gene: TRBV27; len: 13; CDR3nt: TGTGCCAGCAGTTCCGCGGGGGCGGGTGAGCAGTACTTC; CDR3aa: CASSSAGAGEQYF
d_gene: NA; j_gene: TRBJ1-1; abundance: NA; v_gene: TRBV5-1; len: 14; CDR3nt: TGCGCCAGCAGCGTAGGACACCTGAACACTGAAGCTTTCTTT; CDR3aa: CASSVGHLNTEAFF
d_gene: TRBD1; j_gene: TRBJ2-2; abundance: NA; v_gene: TRBV10-3; len: 13; CDR3nt: TGTGCCACCTCGGGACAGGGTAACCGGGAGCTGTTTTTT; CDR3aa: CATSGQGNRELFF
d_gene: TRBD2; j_gene: TRBJ2-3; abundance: NA; v_gene: TRBV6-6; len: 16; CDR3nt: TGTGCCAGCAGTCCCCGGACTAGCGGGAGGTCGGATACGCAGTATTTT; CDR3aa: CASSPRTSGRSDTQYF
d_gene: TRBD1; j_gene: TRBJ1-6; abundance: NA; v_gene: TRBV23-1; len: 20; CDR3nt: TGCGCCAGCAGTCAATCGAGGACAGGGGGCTTCCCCTCCTATAATTCACCCCTCCACTTT; CDR3aa: CASSQSRTGGFPSYNSPLHF
d_gene: TRBD1; j_gene: TRBJ2-3; abundance: NA; v_gene: TRBV5-4; len: 18; CDR3nt: TGTGCCAGCAGCCCCACCCCGTCCGGGACAGGGGGGGGAGATACGCAGTATTTT; CDR3aa: CASSPTPSGTGGGDTQYF
d_gene: NA; j_gene: TRBJ1-5; abundance: NA; v_gene: TRBV19; len: 15; CDR3nt: TGTGCCAGTAGTATAGATGCCGGTAGCAATCAGCCCCAGCATTTT; CDR3aa: CASSIDAGSNQPQHF
d_gene: NA; j_gene: TRBJ2-6; abundance: few; v_gene: TRBV28; len: 14; CDR3nt: TGTGCCAGCAGTTCGACAGCCGGGGCCAACGTCCTGACTTTC; CDR3aa: CASSSTAGANVLTF
d_gene: TRBD2; j_gene: TRBJ2-3; abundance: NA; v_gene: TRBV11-2; len: 16; CDR3nt: TGTGCCAGCAGCTTAGATAGCCTAGCGGGATCAGATACGCAGTATTTT; CDR3aa: CASSLDSLAGSDTQYF
d_gene: NA; j_gene: TRBJ1-5; abundance: NA; v_gene: TRBV12-3/TRBV12-4; len: 13; CDR3nt: TGTGCCAGCAGTTTAGGGGGCGGTCAGCCCCAGCATTTT; CDR3aa: CASSLGGGQPQHF
d_gene: TRBD2; j_gene: TRBJ2-1; abundance: NA; v_gene: TRBV5-1; len: 15; CDR3nt: TGCGCCAGCACCTGGACTAGCGGGGGGCAAGGGGAGCAGTTCTTC; CDR3aa: CASTWTSGGQGEQFF
d_gene: TRBD1; j_gene: TRBJ1-4; abundance: NA; v_gene: TRBV6-6; len: 15; CDR3nt: TGTGCCAGCAGGCAGGACAGGGGGTTTAATGAAAAACTGTTTTTT; CDR3aa: CASRQDRGFNEKLFF
d_gene: TRBD1; j_gene: TRBJ1-2; abundance: NA; v_gene: TRBV29-1; len: 12; CDR3nt: TGCAGCGCCGGGGACAGGAACTATGGCTACACCTTC; CDR3aa: CSAGDRNYGYTF
d_gene: TRBD1; j_gene: TRBJ1-1; abundance: NA; v_gene: TRBV27; len: 15; CDR3nt: TGTGCCAGCACTTGGACGACAGGGGGCAACACTGAAGCTTTCTTT; CDR3aa: CASTWTTGGNTEAFF
d_gene: TRBD2; j_gene: TRBJ2-3; abundance: NA; v_gene: TRBV28; len: 15; CDR3nt: TGTGCCAGCAGTTTAATCGGGATAGCGGGAGATACGCAGTATTTT; CDR3aa: CASSLIGIAGDTQYF
d_gene: NA; j_gene: TRBJ1-1; abundance: NA; v_gene: TRBV2; len: 16; CDR3nt: TGTGCCAGCAGTGCTTACAGGGAGATTATGAACACTGAAGCTTTCTTT; CDR3aa: CASSAYREIMNTEAFF
d_gene: TRBD1; j_gene: TRBJ2-1; abundance: NA; v_gene: TRBV11-2; len: 15; CDR3nt: TGTGCCAGCAGCTCGTTACAGGGGGCATACAATGAGCAGTTCTTC; CDR3aa: CASSSLQGAYNEQFF
d_gene: TRBD2; j_gene: TRBJ2-3; abundance: once; v_gene: TRBV29-1; len: 15; CDR3nt: TGCAGCGTTGAGGGACTAGGAGGGAGAACAGATACGCAGTATTTT; CDR3aa: CSVEGLGGRTDTQYF
d_gene: NA; j_gene: TRBJ1-6; abundance: once; v_gene: TRBV5-1; len: 14; CDR3nt: TGCGCCAGCAGCTTCTCCGGGTTTGATTCACCCCTCCACTTT; CDR3aa: CASSFSGFDSPLHF
d_gene: TRBD1; j_gene: TRBJ1-1; abundance: NA; v_gene: TRBV6-5; len: 15; CDR3nt: TGTGCCAGCAGTTCTTGGACAGGTATGAACACTGAAGCTTTCTTT; CDR3aa: CASSSWTGMNTEAFF
d_gene: NA; j_gene: TRBJ1-1; abundance: once; v_gene: TRBV6-5; len: 15; CDR3nt: TGTGCCAGCAGCCGTATTACAGGGATGAACACTGAAGCTTTCTTT; CDR3aa: CASSRITGMNTEAFF
d_gene: NA; j_gene: TRBJ1-1; abundance: NA; v_gene: TRBV4-2; len: 12; CDR3nt: TGTGCCAGCAGCCAAGGTCAGGGGAGTGCTTTCTTT; CDR3aa: CASSQGQGSAFF
d_gene: TRBD1; j_gene: TRBJ1-1; abundance: NA; v_gene: TRBV18; len: 13; CDR3nt: TGTGCCAGCTCACCAGCAGGGGGGTGGGGAGCTTTCTTT; CDR3aa: CASSPAGGWGAFF
d_gene: NA; j_gene: TRBJ1-2; abundance: NA; v_gene: TRBV3-1/TRBV3-2; len: 13; CDR3nt: TGTGCCAGCAGCCAAGACGGGTACTATGGCTACACCTTC; CDR3aa: CASSQDGYYGYTF
d_gene: TRBD1; j_gene: TRBJ1-1; abundance: NA; v_gene: TRBV18; len: 15; CDR3nt: TGTGCCAGCTCACCATCCCAGGGGGCGAGGGCTGAAGCTTTCTTT; CDR3aa: CASSPSQGARAEAFF
d_gene: TRBD1; j_gene: TRBJ1-5; abundance: NA; v_gene: TRBV7-9; len: 16; CDR3nt: TGTGCCAGCAGCTTCGCCGGGACAGGGAAGAATCAGCCCCAGCATTTT; CDR3aa: CASSFAGTGKNQPQHF
d_gene: TRBD1; j_gene: TRBJ2-2; abundance: NA; v_gene: TRBV6-5; len: 15; CDR3nt: TGTGCCAGCAGACTCAGGGGGTTGAACACCGGGGAGCTGTTTTTT; CDR3aa: CASRLRGLNTGELFF
d_gene: NA; j_gene: TRBJ2-7; abundance: NA; v_gene: TRBV2; len: 11; CDR3nt: TGTGCCAGCCACAGGGCGTACGAGCAGTACTTC; CDR3aa: CASHRAYEQYF
d_gene: NA; j_gene: TRBJ1-2; abundance: NA; v_gene: TRBV28; len: 15; CDR3nt: TGTGCCAGCAGTCGACAGAAGAATGCTAACTATGGCTACACCTTC; CDR3aa: CASSRQKNANYGYTF
d_gene: TRBD2; j_gene: TRBJ2-1; abundance: few; v_gene: TRBV6-4; len: 14; CDR3nt: TGTGCCAGCAGTGTTAGCGGGAGGTTACATGAGCAGTTCTTC; CDR3aa: CASSVSGRLHEQFF
d_gene: NA; j_gene: TRBJ2-1; abundance: few; v_gene: TRBV4-1; len: 14; CDR3nt: TGCGCCAGCAGCCAAGGGACAGTCTACAATGAGCAGTTCTTC; CDR3aa: CASSQGTVYNEQFF
d_gene: NA; j_gene: TRBJ2-3; abundance: few; v_gene: TRBV5-1; len: 13; CDR3nt: TGCGCCAGCAGCTTGGTTTTGGAGAATACGCAGTATTTT; CDR3aa: CASSLVLENTQYF
d_gene: TRBD1; j_gene: TRBJ1-1; abundance: NA; v_gene: TRBV4-2; len: 14; CDR3nt: TGTGCCAGCAGGGACGACAGGGGTAGCACTGAAGCTTTCTTT; CDR3aa: CASRDDRGSTEAFF
d_gene: TRBD2; j_gene: TRBJ2-6; abundance: NA; v_gene: TRBV7-2; len: 15; CDR3nt: TGTGCCAGCAGCCCGGGAGGGTCTGGGGCCAACGTCCTGACTTTC; CDR3aa: CASSPGGSGANVLTF
d_gene: NA; j_gene: TRBJ1-4; abundance: NA; v_gene: TRBV19; len: 14; CDR3nt: TGTGCCAGTAGTGTCCAGGTCTTTAATGAAAAACTGTTTTTT; CDR3aa: CASSVQVFNEKLFF
d_gene: NA; j_gene: TRBJ2-2; abundance: NA; v_gene: TRBV19; len: 16; CDR3nt: TGTGCCAGTAGTACGACTCCCTACACAAACACCGGGGAGCTGTTTTTT; CDR3aa: CASSTTPYTNTGELFF
d_gene: NA; j_gene: TRBJ1-1; abundance: NA; v_gene: TRBV5-4; len: 14; CDR3nt: TGTGCCAGCAGCTTCCTCAGGGAGAACACTGAAGCTTTCTTT; CDR3aa: CASSFLRENTEAFF
d_gene: TRBD1; j_gene: TRBJ2-5; abundance: NA; v_gene: TRBV7-9; len: 14; CDR3nt: TGTGCCAGCAGCTCGACAGGGTGGAAAGAGACCCAGTACTTC; CDR3aa: CASSSTGWKETQYF
d_gene: NA; j_gene: TRBJ1-1; abundance: NA; v_gene: TRBV19; len: 13; CDR3nt: TGTGCCAGTAGTTACAGGGTAGGGACTGAAGCTTTCTTT; CDR3aa: CASSYRVGTEAFF
d_gene: TRBD1; j_gene: TRBJ1-1; abundance: NA; v_gene: TRBV27; len: 15; CDR3nt: TGTGCCAGCAGCAACAACAGGGGTAGATTCACTGAAGCTTTCTTT; CDR3aa: CASSNNRGRFTEAFF
d_gene: NA; j_gene: TRBJ2-3; abundance: NA; v_gene: TRBV9; len: 12; CDR3nt: TGTGCCAGCAGCGCCACAGGGAACACGCAGTATTTT; CDR3aa: CASSATGNTQYF
d_gene: NA; j_gene: TRBJ1-3; abundance: NA; v_gene: TRBV7-2; len: 14; CDR3nt: TGTGCCAGCAGCCTCTCCCCCTCTGGAAACACCATATATTTT; CDR3aa: CASSLSPSGNTIYF
d_gene: NA; j_gene: TRBJ1-5; abundance: NA; v_gene: TRBV27; len: 16; CDR3nt: TGTGCCAGCAGTTCCTTACCGGGACTAGGGAATCAGCCCCAGCATTTT; CDR3aa: CASSSLPGLGNQPQHF
d_gene: TRBD1; j_gene: TRBJ2-7; abundance: NA; v_gene: TRBV4-1; len: 15; CDR3nt: TGCGCCAGCAGCCTGTCAGGACAGGGATGGAACGAGCAGTACTTC; CDR3aa: CASSLSGQGWNEQYF
d_gene: TRBD1; j_gene: TRBJ1-2; abundance: NA; v_gene: TRBV28; len: 13; CDR3nt: TGTGCCAGCCTCAGGGGGCGCAGCTATGGCTACACCTTC; CDR3aa: CASLRGRSYGYTF
d_gene: NA; j_gene: TRBJ1-5; abundance: once; v_gene: TRBV18; len: 14; CDR3nt: TGTGCCAGCTCACCAGAGGATAGCAATCAGCCCCAGCATTTT; CDR3aa: CASSPEDSNQPQHF
d_gene: TRBD1; j_gene: TRBJ2-3; abundance: NA; v_gene: TRBV24-1; len: 16; CDR3nt: TGTGCCACCAGTGATGGCAGGGGGCTTATCACAGATACGCAGTATTTT; CDR3aa: CATSDGRGLITDTQYF
d_gene: NA; j_gene: TRBJ2-2; abundance: NA; v_gene: TRBV6-5; len: 15; CDR3nt: TGTGCCAGCAGGGGCGGGCCGCGGGACACCGGGGAGCTGTTTTTT; CDR3aa: CASRGGPRDTGELFF
d_gene: TRBD1; j_gene: TRBJ1-2; abundance: few; v_gene: TRBV6-5; len: 15; CDR3nt: TGTGCCAGCAGCTCCAGGGGGACAGGGATCTATGGCTACACCTTC; CDR3aa: CASSSRGTGIYGYTF
d_gene: NA; j_gene: TRBJ1-5; abundance: few; v_gene: TRBV19; len: 16; CDR3nt: TGTGCCAGTACCGGGGGGCGACGTAAGGGGGTTCAGCCCCAGCATTTT; CDR3aa: CASTGGRRKGVQPQHF
d_gene: NA; j_gene: TRBJ1-1; abundance: NA; v_gene: TRBV11-3; len: 14; CDR3nt: TGTGCCAGCAGCTTAAATAGCATGAACACTGAAGCTTTCTTT; CDR3aa: CASSLNSMNTEAFF
d_gene: NA; j_gene: TRBJ1-1; abundance: few; v_gene: TRBV19; len: 14; CDR3nt: TGTGCCAGTAGTCTTACAGGGTCAAGTACTGAAGCTTTCTTT; CDR3aa: CASSLTGSSTEAFF
d_gene: NA; j_gene: TRBJ2-1; abundance: few; v_gene: TRBV29-1; len: 16; CDR3nt: TGCAGCGTTGAGGAATCAGGGGTCTTCTCCTACAATGAGCAGTTCTTC; CDR3aa: CSVEESGVFSYNEQFF
d_gene: NA; j_gene: TRBJ2-5; abundance: NA; v_gene: TRBV5-1; len: 13; CDR3nt: TGCGCCAGCAGCGCCACACAGGTTGAGACCCAGTACTTC; CDR3aa: CASSATQVETQYF